This T cell receptor beta chain comes out of a study of CD8 T cells in ankylosing spondylitis (TCRdb year 2017). The study in broad terms: T cell receptor beta repertoires were profiled in healthy donors and ankylosing spondylitis patients so that disease-linked TCR variants could be found. Samples of peripheral blood were taken, and for ankylosing spondylitis patients, synovial fluid was collected as well. The full study cohort was made up of roughly 25 ankylosing spondylitis patients and 108 healthy donors. The paper's findings and limits, for the study overall: The disease-linked clones had a CD8+ phenotype and were found at relatively low frequencies in peripheral blood. Blood from ankylosing spondylitis patients appeared to be characterized by a TCR beta motif composed of about eight highly homologous amino acid variants. The disease-linked clones were reported to be significantly enriched in matched synovial fluid samples from ankylosing spondylitis patients. Some of the motif variants had been reported before in the synovial fluid and blood of reactive arthritis patients, a finding that suggests common disease-initiation mechanisms.

At least ten counts were recorded for this clonotype. This clone's antigen is unknown. Base qualities are not recorded, but no much larger clone differs from it by a single base. Reading the germline V gene gives CDR1 SGDLS and CDR2 YYNGEE. Spanning cysteine to phenylalanine, the CDR3 consists of 16 amino acids. Only the CDR3 DNA stays, 48 bases, in frame from base 1. Relative to germline, V is 2 bases shorter and J is 0 bases shorter, with 15 bases between their ends. The sequencer listed for this sample is Illumina HiSeq 2500. Quantitative 5'-RACE with molecular barcodes was the method used to prepare the TCR beta libraries. As for how the authors treated the data: Disease-linked TCR variants were identified with a new computational method built on a probabilistic model of VDJ rearrangement. TCRdb took the public reads, trimmed them with fastp at Q25, ran MiXCR for clone calling and kept in-frame beta chains. CDR3 protein sequences are deduplicated, and each keeps its most common genes and DNA. These V and J calls are TCRdb output, not the study's own analysis. A total of 10,000 to 15,000 distinct CDR3 sequences appear in this sample, under 3.5% of them only once. The ten largest clonotypes hold approximately 8.7% of the sample.

Sequencing was carried out using blood, either unsorted or a sorted T cell fraction (not recorded which). The V and J segments used are TRBV9 and TRBJ2-7; the D gene identity is not certain. This sequence originates from a male donor with ankylosing spondylitis or in good health (not recorded which). The bases are TGTGCCAGCAGCGTCGGGCTTGGATGGAGCTCCTACGAGCAGTACTTC. Its translation is CASSVGLGWSSYEQYF.